These 30 T cell receptor beta chains were sequenced from one sample in a study of blood T cell repertoires in COVID-19. The repertoire was sequenced with immunoSEQ multiplex PCR; TCRdb's copy has only in-frame clones and lacks some. This sample has tens of thousands of clones, with around 89% found just once. Sample: peripheral blood. The receptors here all came from a human donor in a cohort sampled during active COVID-19.

The rearrangement links TRBV29-1 to TRBJ2-1; 12 nucleotides match TRBD2. V lost 6 bases and J lost 6; bases outside the gene matches: 3. CDR3 length: 13 amino acids. Germline assignment: CDR1 SQVTM and CDR2 ANQGSEA. Written as DNA, the CDR3 is TGCAGCGTACTAGCGGGAGGCGGCAATGAGCAGTTCTTC. It yields the protein CSVLAGGGNEQFF.

The V gene is TRBV9, the J gene TRBJ2-2; possibly TRBD2 for D (6 bases). V was clipped by 7 bases and J by 0 bases, with 13 bases between them. This CDR3 has 15 amino acids. Germline values: CDR1 SGDLS, CDR2 YYNGEE. CDR3 in DNA: TGTGCCAGCTCAATAGCGGTTACGAACACCGGGGAGCTGTTTTTT. It encodes CASSIAVTNTGELFF.

This clone was observed once. The CDR3 reads CASSLMGATNEKLFF. Written as DNA, the CDR3 is TGTGCCAGCAGTTTGATGGGGGCGACTAATGAAAAACTGTTTTTT. This chain uses TRBV6-5 with TRBJ1-4, with TRBD1 as a possible D gene (6 bases). This CDR3 is 15 amino acids long. Germline loops: CDR1 MNHEY, CDR2 SVGAGI. The V end was cut by 4 bases, the J end by 2 bases, with 11 bases between.

CDR3 amino acids: CASSYRENSNQPQHF. CDR3 DNA: TGTGCCAGCAGTTACAGGGAGAATAGCAATCAGCCCCAGCATTTT. The V gene is TRBV6-2 or TRBV6-3, the J gene TRBJ1-5; D gene unclear. V gave up 2 bases and J gave up 0 bases, with 8 bases separating them. Germline V lookup: CDR1 MNHEY, CDR2 SVGEGT. The CDR3 extends over 15 amino acids.

V and J are TRBV13 and TRBJ2-2, with 8 bases that match TRBD1. Germline assignment: CDR1 PRHDT and CDR2 FYEKMQ (reference sequence). There are 15 residues in the CDR3. With V trimmed by 6 bases and J by 4 bases, 7 bases remained unmatched. This chain's CDR3 is CASRPDRAGTGELFF. The CDR3 region has the DNA TGTGCCAGCAGACCGGACAGGGCGGGCACCGGGGAGCTGTTTTTT.

There are a few counts of this clone. V usage is TRBV6-6 and J usage is TRBJ1-6; 9 bases match TRBD1. J gave up 10 bases and V 6 bases, and 25 bases lay outside the gene matches. The germline V gene encodes CDR1 MNHNY and CDR2 SVGAGI (reference sequence). The CDR3 is made up of 20 amino acids. In nucleotides, the CDR3 is TGTGCCAGCAGCCCCCTTAGGACAGGGGTTCGTAACCCTAGGGGGTCACCCCTCCACTTT. Translating gives CASSPLRTGVRNPRGSPLHF.

V is TRBV12-3 or TRBV12-4 and J is TRBJ2-3; weak D call: TRBD1 (5 bases). CDR3 length: 13 amino acids. Trimming cost V 3 bases and J 3 bases, with 7 bases left between them. In nucleotides, the CDR3 is TGTGCCAGCAGTTTCTACAGGACAGATACGCAGTATTTT. As protein: CASSFYRTDTQYF.

The chain carries TRBV2 and TRBJ2-7; a possible D gene is TRBD1 (6 bases). This CDR3 is built from 15 residues. V was trimmed by 5 bases and J by 6 bases, leaving 20 bases between them. Germline CDR1 SNHLY, CDR2 FYNNEI. CDR3 coding DNA: TGTGCCAGCAGTCCGGAGAGGGGGATTGGGAGCGAGCAGTACTTC. Translation gives CASSPERGIGSEQYF.

The chain links TRBV3-1 (or the pseudogene TRBV3-2) to TRBJ1-1, with D possibly being TRBD1 (6 bases). The V and J ends lost 0 bases and 4 bases respectively, with 6 bases between them. The CDR3 runs to 13 residues. The V gene's germline CDR1 is LGHDT and CDR2 YNNKEL (reference sequence). CDR3 in DNA: TGTGCCAGCAGCCAAGACAGGGGCACTGAAGCTTTCTTT. Translation gives CASSQDRGTEAFF.

A word on this clone: Other DNA sequences from this sample encode an identical CDR3 as well. The chain recombines TRBV5-6 with TRBJ1-2; the match to TRBD1 covers 12 bases. Germline CDR1 reads SGHDT; CDR2 reads YYEEEE. V dropped 0 bases and J dropped 8; count of bases not matched to a gene: 5. The CDR3 contains 15 residues. CDR3 region: CASSLAGQGADGYTF. Here the CDR3 DNA reads TGTGCCAGCAGCTTGGCGGGACAGGGGGCGGACGGCTACACCTTC.

The chain links TRBV12-3 or TRBV12-4 to TRBJ1-1; the match to TRBD1 covers 7 bases. The CDR3 spans 13 residues. The V gene end was trimmed by 10 bases and the J gene end by 5 bases; junction bases not matched to a gene: 10. This CDR3 reads CATRDSGGTEAFF. The CDR3 DNA reads TGTGCCACCCGGGACAGTGGGGGAACTGAAGCTTTCTTT.

The V gene is TRBV5-1, the J gene TRBJ1-4, with TRBD1 matching 7 bases. Germline V lookup: CDR1 SGHRS, CDR2 YFSETQ. The CDR3 runs 15 residues. Trimming removed 3 bases from V and 10 bases from J; junction bases left unmatched: 12. The CDR3 DNA reads TGCGCCAGCAGCTCAGGGGGAGCCGCGAACGGAAAACTGTTTTTT. Translated, it gives CASSSGGAANGKLFF. The variable domain in full, with the rest retrieved from reference TRBV5-1 and TRBJ1-4, is KAGVTQTPRYLIKTRGQQVTLSCSPISGHRSVSWYQQTPGQGLQFLFEYFSETQRNKGNFPGRFSGRQFSNSRSEMNVSTLELGDSALYLCASSSGGAANGKLFFGSGTQLSVL.

This sequence joins TRBV2 and TRBJ2-1; 9 nucleotides agree with TRBD2. CDR1 and CDR2 (germline): SNHLY, FYNNEI. The CDR3 totals 13 residues. Trimming took 6 bases from V and 12 from J; bases not matched to a gene: 9. The CDR3 DNA reads as TGTGCCAGCAGCGCCGAACTAGCGGGTCGGCAGTTCTTC. As protein: CASSAELAGRQFF.

The V call is TRBV10-1, the J call TRBJ2-1, with TRBD1 identical over 12 bases. J gave up 9 bases and V 4 bases, and 7 bases lay outside the gene matches. The CDR3 loop spans 15 amino acids. Germline CDR1 and CDR2: WNHNN and SYGVQD (reference sequence). The CDR3, as DNA: TGCGCCAGCAGTGTATCCGGGACAGGGGGCGGTGAGCAGTTCTTC. Amino acids: CASSVSGTGGGEQFF.

This clone was recorded once. The chain combines TRBV6-5 with TRBJ2-7; D perhaps matches TRBD1 (6 bases). This CDR3 spans 15 amino acids. Germline V gene sequence: CDR1 MNHEY, CDR2 SVGAGI. V gave up 2 bases and J gave up 0 bases, with 11 bases separating them. CDR3 residues: CASSYGGATSYEQYF. DNA of the CDR3: TGTGCCAGCAGTTACGGGGGCGCGACCTCCTACGAGCAGTACTTC.

This clone was recorded only once. The genes are TRBV6-5 and TRBJ2-6, with a possible D match to TRBD1 (6 bases). CDR3 length equals 15 residues. Germline CDR1 MNHEY, CDR2 SVGAGI. Trimming left V 6 bases short and J 4 bases short, with 13 bases between. CDR3 nucleotide sequence: TGTGCCAGCAGATCAGGGGCGCTGGGGGCCAACGTCCTGACTTTC. Protein: CASRSGALGANVLTF.

This rearrangement joins TRBV6-1 to TRBJ2-5; the D is unclear. The CDR3 extends over 15 amino acids. With 0 bases removed from V and 5 bases from J, the gap between germline ends came to 13 bases. Germline V CDR1 and CDR2: MNHNS, SASEGT. This chain's CDR3 is CASSEALSFSETQYF. As DNA, the CDR3 is TGTGCCAGCAGTGAAGCTTTGTCGTTTTCGGAGACCCAGTACTTC.

The chain links TRBV25-1 to TRBJ1-5, with 7 bases matching TRBD1. Germline CDR1 and CDR2: MGHDK and SYGVNS. This CDR3 is 16 amino acids long. V was pared by 4 bases and J by 2 bases, with 8 bases of the junction left unmatched. CDR3 region: CASSGSTGERNQPQHF. CDR3 DNA: TGTGCCAGCAGTGGATCTACAGGGGAACGCAATCAGCCCCAGCATTTT.

The CDR3 DNA reads TGTGCCAGCAGGGAAAACAGGGGGCGCACCACAGATACGCAGTATTTT. Its protein is CASRENRGRTTDTQYF. The chain uses TRBV6-1 and TRBJ2-3; TRBD1 matches at 9 bases. Germline V CDR1 and CDR2: MNHNS, SASEGT. CDR3 length: 16 amino acids. Trimming cost V 6 bases and J 2 bases; bases outside gene matches: 9.

The chain links TRBV6-4 to TRBJ2-2; 14 bases line up with TRBD2. Germline CDR1 reads MRHNA; CDR2 reads SNTAGT. J gave up 4 bases and V 7 bases, and 5 bases lay outside the gene matches. CDR3 length: 16 amino acids. CDR3: CASKGLAGDLTGELFF. Written as DNA, the CDR3 is TGTGCCAGCAAGGGACTAGCGGGAGATCTCACCGGGGAGCTGTTTTTT.

The chain carries TRBV19 and TRBJ2-3, with 9 positions matching TRBD1. This CDR3 is 15 amino acids long. CDR1 is LNHDA, CDR2 SQIVND, per germline (reference sequence). The junction had 12 bases not matched to a gene; V was cut back by 6 bases and J by 8 bases. The CDR3 coding sequence is TGTGCCAGTAGCTTCGGACAGGGGTTTATGGGTACGCAGTATTTT. It translates to CASSFGQGFMGTQYF.

J is TRBJ2-7 and V is TRBV25-1, with unresolved D. The CDR3 consists of 11 residues. V was pared by 0 bases and J by 6 bases, with 3 bases between. Germline CDR1 and CDR2: MGHDK and SYGVNS. DNA of the CDR3: TGTGCCAGCAGTGAATACTCCGAGCAGTACTTC. Translation: CASSEYSEQYF.

The V and J genes are TRBV7-3 and TRBJ2-1; TRBD2 agrees at 8 bases. The CDR3 has 17 amino acids. V was pared by 1 base and J by 2 bases, with 7 bases of the junction left unmatched. Germline values: CDR1 SGHTA, CDR2 FQGTGA. Here the CDR3 reads CASSLMGTSSTYNEQFF. The CDR3, as DNA: TGTGCCAGCAGCTTAATGGGGACTAGTTCTACCTACAATGAGCAGTTCTTC.

Details on this clone: Other nucleotide sequences in the sample specify the same CDR3. The chain is built from TRBV7-9 and TRBJ2-1; the D gene is possibly TRBD2 (5 bases). This CDR3 region has 14 residues. Per the germline V gene, CDR1 is SEHNR and CDR2 is FQNEAQ (reference sequence). Trimming pared 5 bases from V and 7 bases from J, leaving 15 bases between. DNA of the CDR3: TGTGCCAGCAGCCAAACGACGGGGTCGAATGAGCAGTTCTTC. It yields the protein CASSQTTGSNEQFF.

CDR3 bases: TGTGCCACCGCTTCGAGGGTCGGGGGGTGGAATGAGCAGTTCTTC. Protein sequence: CATASRVGGWNEQFF. V is TRBV2 and J is TRBJ2-1, with 7 bases fitting TRBD2. Germline V lookup: CDR1 SNHLY, CDR2 FYNNEI. V shed 10 bases, J shed 7 bases, and the junction held 16 bases outside the gene matches. There are 15 residues in the CDR3.

The V and J genes are TRBV6-6 and TRBJ1-4; tentative D call: TRBD1 (6 bases). There are 17 residues in the CDR3. The V gene's germline CDR1 is MNHNY and CDR2 SVGAGI (reference sequence). V lost 5 bases to trimming and J lost 8 bases, with 24 bases between them. This CDR3 reads CASSRRRDTTIGEKLFF. Written as DNA, the CDR3 is TGTGCCAGCAGTCGACGCCGGGACACTACAATCGGCGAAAAACTGTTTTTT.

The chain recombines TRBV4-1 with TRBJ2-7; TRBD1 agrees at 8 bases. Germline CDR1 and CDR2: MGHRA and YSYEKL. The CDR3 has 15 amino acids. The V segment lost 1 base and the J segment 3 bases; nucleotides outside the gene matches: 5. CDR3 loop: CASSQATGAHYEQYF. The CDR3 region has the DNA TGCGCCAGCAGCCAAGCGACAGGGGCTCACTACGAGCAGTACTTC.

This rearrangement joins TRBV6-5 to TRBJ2-5; tentative D call: TRBD2 (5 bases). This CDR3 region has 13 residues. V lost 6 bases and J 2 bases, leaving 10 bases between the germline ends. Germline V gene sequence: CDR1 MNHEY, CDR2 SVGAGI. CDR3 nucleotides: TGTGCCAGCAGGGTCCCGGGACAAGAGACCCAGTACTTC. It translates to CASRVPGQETQYF.

This chain joins TRBV28 and TRBJ1-1; the D is unclear. This CDR3 spans 15 amino acids. Germline V gives CDR1 MDHEN, CDR2 SYDVKM. V lost 6 bases and J lost 8, with 22 bases in between. CDR3 region: CASREGSRSEREAFF. Here the CDR3 DNA reads TGTGCCAGCAGAGAGGGTTCCAGATCCGAACGCGAAGCTTTCTTT.

V usage is TRBV6-5 and J usage is TRBJ1-2; the D gene is possibly TRBD1 (5 bases). In germline, CDR1 is MNHEY, CDR2 SVGAGI. This CDR3 is built from 15 residues. V gave up 4 bases and J gave up 2 bases, with 14 bases separating them. DNA for the CDR3: TGTGCCAGCAGTTCCCCGCGGGGGGAGAACTATGGCTACACCTTC. This encodes CASSSPRGENYGYTF.